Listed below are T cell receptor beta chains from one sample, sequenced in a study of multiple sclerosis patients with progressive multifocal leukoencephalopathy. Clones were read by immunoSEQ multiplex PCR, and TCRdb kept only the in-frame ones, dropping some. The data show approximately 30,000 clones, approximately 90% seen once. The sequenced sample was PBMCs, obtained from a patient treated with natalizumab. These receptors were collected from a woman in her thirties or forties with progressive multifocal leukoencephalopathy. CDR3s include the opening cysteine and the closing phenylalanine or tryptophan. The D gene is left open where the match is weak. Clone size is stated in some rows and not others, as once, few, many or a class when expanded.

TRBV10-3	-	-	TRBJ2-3	CAISEGREADTQYF	TGTGCCATCAGTGAAGGTAGAGAGGCAGATACGCAGTATTTT
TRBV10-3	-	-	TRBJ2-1	CAISDLSRADNEQFF	TGTGCCATCAGTGATTTAAGCAGGGCCGACAATGAGCAGTTCTTC
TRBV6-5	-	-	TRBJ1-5	CASSGSSNQPQHF	TGTGCCAGCAGTGGGAGTAGCAATCAGCCCCAGCATTTT
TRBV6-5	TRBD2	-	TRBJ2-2	CASNPAGGRGELFF	TGTGCCAGCAACCCAGCGGGGGGGCGCGGGGAGCTGTTTTTT
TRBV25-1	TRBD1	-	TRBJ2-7	CASSEVGQGGHYEQYF	TGCGCCAGCAGTGAAGTGGGACAGGGTGGCCACTACGAGCAGTACTTC
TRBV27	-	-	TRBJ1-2	CASGSPPVLYGYTF	TGTGCCAGCGGATCGCCCCCGGTTCTCTATGGCTACACCTTC
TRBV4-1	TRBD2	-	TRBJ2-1	CASSQGGRVWDEQFF	TGCGCCAGCAGCCAAGGGGGGAGGGTGTGGGATGAGCAGTTCTTC
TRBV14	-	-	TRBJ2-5	CASSANIFRTIEETQYF	TGTGCCAGCAGTGCCAATATATTCCGGACGATTGAAGAGACCCAGTACTTC
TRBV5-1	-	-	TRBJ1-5	CASSLVVGSPQHF	TGCGCCAGCAGCTTGGTTGTCGGGTCGCCCCAGCATTTT
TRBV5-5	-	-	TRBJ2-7	CASSWRPTSYEQYF	TGTGCCAGCAGCTGGCGACCGACTAGCTACGAGCAGTACTTC
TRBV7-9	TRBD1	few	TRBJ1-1	CASSPRQGPNTEAFF	TGTGCCAGCAGCCCGAGACAGGGGCCGAACACTGAAGCTTTCTTT
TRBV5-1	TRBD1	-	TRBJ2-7	CASSSRWTGGSYEQYF	TGCGCCAGCAGCTCTCGTTGGACAGGGGGGTCCTACGAGCAGTACTTC
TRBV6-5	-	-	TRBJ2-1	CASSYSALSYNEQFF	TGTGCCAGCAGTTACTCGGCGCTTTCCTACAATGAGCAGTTCTTC
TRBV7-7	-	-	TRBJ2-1	CASSLAGTPPYNEQFF	TGTGCTAGCAGCTTAGCCGGGACCCCACCCTACAATGAGCAGTTCTTC
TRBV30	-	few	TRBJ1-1	CAWSTMGNTEAFF	TGTGCCTGGAGTACTATGGGGAACACTGAAGCTTTCTTT
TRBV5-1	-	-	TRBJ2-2	CASSLETFTGELFF	TGCGCCAGCAGCTTGGAGACTTTTACCGGGGAGCTGTTTTTT
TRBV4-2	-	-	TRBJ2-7	CASSQVLGVSYEQYF	TGTGCCAGCAGCCAAGTACTAGGAGTCTCCTACGAGCAGTACTTC
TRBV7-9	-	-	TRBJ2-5	CASSLVPGQGIQETQYF	TGTGCCAGCAGCTTAGTACCTGGCCAGGGCATTCAAGAGACCCAGTACTTC
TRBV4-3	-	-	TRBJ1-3	CASSPLNAGGNTIYF	TGCGCCAGCAGTCCTCTAAATGCGGGCGGAAACACCATATATTTT
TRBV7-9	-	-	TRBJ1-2	CASSWYRVYTF	TGTGCCAGCAGCTGGTACAGGGTCTACACCTTC
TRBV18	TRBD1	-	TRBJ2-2	CASSPDRAGTGELFF	TGTGCCAGCTCACCCGACAGGGCGGGCACCGGGGAGCTGTTTTTT
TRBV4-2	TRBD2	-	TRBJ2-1	CASSQERGDEQFF	TGTGCCAGCAGCCAAGAGCGGGGGGATGAGCAGTTCTTC
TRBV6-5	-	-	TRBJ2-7	CASSLQRFSYEQYF	TGTGCCAGCAGTTTACAGCGTTTCTCCTACGAGCAGTACTTC
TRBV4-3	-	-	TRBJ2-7	CASSQEFHEQYF	TGCGCCAGCAGCCAAGAGTTCCACGAGCAGTACTTC
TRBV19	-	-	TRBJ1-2	CASSGGGLYPYGYTF	TGTGCCAGTAGCGGGGGGGGGCTCTACCCCTATGGCTACACCTTC
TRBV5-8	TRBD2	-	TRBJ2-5	CASSPVAGLATETQYF	TGTGCCAGCAGCCCGGTAGCCGGACTAGCGACAGAGACCCAGTACTTC
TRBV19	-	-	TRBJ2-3	CASSTLDSPTDTQYF	TGTGCCAGTAGTACTCTGGACAGTCCCACAGATACGCAGTATTTT
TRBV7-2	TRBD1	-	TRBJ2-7	CASSLAGDRTYEQYF	TGTGCCAGCAGCTTAGCCGGGGACAGAACCTACGAGCAGTACTTC
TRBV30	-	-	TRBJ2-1	CAWSVGTGSRVQFF	TGTGCCTGGAGTGTCGGGACTGGGAGTCGTGTGCAGTTCTTC
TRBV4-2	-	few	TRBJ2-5	CASSQAQGGEETQYF	TGTGCCAGCAGCCAAGCCCAGGGAGGCGAAGAGACCCAGTACTTC
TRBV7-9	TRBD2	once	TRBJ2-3	CASSRGLAGGLSTDTQYF	TGTGCCAGCAGCCGGGGACTAGCGGGGGGCCTAAGCACAGATACGCAGTATTTT
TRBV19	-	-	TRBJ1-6	CASSPGSYNSPLHF	TGTGCCAGTAGCCCCGGCTCCTATAATTCACCCCTCCACTTT
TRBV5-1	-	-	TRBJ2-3	CASSLADSYTDTQYF	TGCGCCAGCAGCTTGGCCGACAGCTACACAGATACGCAGTATTTT
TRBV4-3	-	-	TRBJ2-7	CASSQGRGDSSYEQYF	TGCGCCAGCAGCCAAGGGAGGGGGGACAGCTCCTACGAGCAGTACTTC
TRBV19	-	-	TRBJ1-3	CASSSYIGNTIYF	TGTGCCAGTAGTTCTTACATCGGAAACACCATATATTTT
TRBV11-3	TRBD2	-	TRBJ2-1	CASRLAGEREQFF	TGTGCCAGCAGACTAGCGGGAGAACGTGAGCAGTTCTTC
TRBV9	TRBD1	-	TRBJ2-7	CASSAGQRPSEQYF	TGTGCCAGCAGCGCGGGACAGCGCCCCTCCGAGCAGTACTTC
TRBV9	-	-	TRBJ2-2	CASSGGPKGLVNTGELFF	TGTGCCAGCAGCGGAGGCCCGAAAGGACTGGTGAACACCGGGGAGCTGTTTTTT
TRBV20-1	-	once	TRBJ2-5	CSAKRGETQYF	TGCAGTGCTAAGAGGGGGGAGACCCAGTACTTC
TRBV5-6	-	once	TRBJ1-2	CASSLGGRMNNYGYTF	TGTGCCAGCAGCTTGGGCGGACGGATGAATAACTATGGCTACACCTTC
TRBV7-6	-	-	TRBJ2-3	CASSHPLADYTDTQYF	TGTGCCAGCAGCCACCCCTTGGCGGACTACACAGATACGCAGTATTTT
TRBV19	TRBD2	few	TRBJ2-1	CASSIGLAALKNEQFF	TGTGCCAGTAGTATTGGACTAGCGGCCCTTAAGAATGAGCAGTTCTTC
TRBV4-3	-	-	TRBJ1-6	CASSLDFISPLHF	TGCGCCAGCAGCCTGGACTTTATTTCGCCCCTCCACTTT
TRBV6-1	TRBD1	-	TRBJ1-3	CASSVTGRGEAIYF	TGTGCCAGCAGTGTGACAGGGCGGGGCGAAGCCATATATTTT
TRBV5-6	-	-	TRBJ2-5	CASSLTETQYF	TGTGCCAGCAGCTTGACAGAGACCCAGTACTTC
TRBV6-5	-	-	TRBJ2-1	CASSYSGLLLANEQFF	TGTGCCAGCAGTTACTCTGGACTCCTGCTTGCCAATGAGCAGTTCTTC